These 19 T cell receptor beta chains came from one sample sequenced in a study of CD8+CD57+ T cells in acquired aplastic anemia. Genomic DNA, serving as template, underwent TCR beta VDJ and CDR3 profiling. TCRdb reprocessed the reads with MiXCR, giving one entry per CDR3 protein. The repertoire holds around 150,000 distinct CDR3 sequences, with roughly 40% as singletons. The material sequenced was sorted CD4+, CD8+, or CD8+CD57+ T cells (not recorded which) from PBMCs. These receptor sequences come from a human donor in good health.

This clonotype was counted many times. The chain links TRBV7-3 to TRBJ2-2, with 8 positions matching TRBD1. Trimming cost V 1 base and J 6 bases; bases outside gene matches: 4. The germline gives CDR1 SGHTA, CDR2 FQGTGA. The CDR3 extends over 15 amino acids. The CDR3 reads CASSLMDRVPGELFF. The CDR3 DNA reads TGTGCCAGCAGCTTAATGGACAGGGTTCCCGGGGAGCTGTTTTTT.

This clonotype was observed many times. J is TRBJ2-2 and V is TRBV20-1, with 8 positions matching TRBD1. This CDR3 comprises 18 residues. Per the germline V gene, CDR1 is DFQATT and CDR2 is SNEGSKA (reference sequence). V lost 0 bases to trimming and J lost 0 bases; unmatched junction nucleotides: 9. For the CDR3, the DNA is TGCAGTGCTAGAGATATCAGAGCAGGGGGCTCGAACACCGGGGAGCTGTTTTTT. It is translated as CSARDIRAGGSNTGELFF.

V usage is TRBV7-2 and J usage is TRBJ2-1; D remains unclear. The length of the CDR3 is 13 residues. Germline values: CDR1 SGHTA, CDR2 FQGNSA. The V gene lost 8 bases and the J gene lost 7 bases, with 15 bases spanning the gap. CDR3 sequence reads: CASGEGALNEQFF. The DNA of the CDR3 is TGTGCCAGCGGGGAAGGTGCGTTAAATGAGCAGTTCTTC. Drawing the rest from reference TRBV7-2 and TRBJ2-1, the complete variable domain is GAGVSQSPSNKVTEKGKDVELRCDPISGHTALYWYRQSLGQGLEFLIYFQGNSAPDKSGLPSDRFSAERTGGSVSTLTIQRTQQEDSAVYLCASGEGALNEQFFGPGTRLTVL.

CDR3 DNA: TGTGCCAGCAGTACCGGGGTCCCTGAAGCTTTCTTT. It yields the protein CASSTGVPEAFF. V is TRBV7-9 and J is TRBJ1-1, with D unclear. Looked up from germline, CDR1 is SEHNR and CDR2 is FQNEAQ (reference sequence). Trimming left V 6 bases short and J 6 bases short, with 11 bases between. CDR3 length: 12 residues.

This clonotype has a handful of counts. The conserved final phenylalanine or tryptophan is absent from the CDR3, which likely points to a read error. The chain joins TRBV3-1 to TRBJ1-6, with 9 positions matching TRBD1. This CDR3 is 15 amino acids long. The V segment lost 3 bases and the J segment 7 bases; nucleotides outside the gene matches: 4. The germline V gene has CDR1 LGHDT and CDR2 YNNKEL (reference sequence). The CDR3 nucleotides are TGTGCCAGCAGCCACGACAGGGGGGACAATTCACCCCTCCACCTT. It yields the protein CASSHDRGDNSPLHL.

The rearrangement uses TRBV29-1 and TRBJ1-5, with D possibly TRBD1 on 6 matching bases. Between the trimmed V and J ends, which lost 3 bases and 4 bases, there was a span of 10 bases. The germline V gene has CDR1 SQVTM and CDR2 ANQGSEA. The CDR3 contains 13 residues. The CDR3 nucleotides read TGCAGCGTTGAGTTAGGGGGAAATCAGCCCCAGCATTTT. Its protein is CSVELGGNQPQHF.

This clonotype occurred a few times. CDR3 amino acids: CASSDSAGEIGEQYF. DNA for the CDR3: TGTGCCAGCAGTGATTCGGCAGGGGAAATCGGCGAGCAGTACTTC. The V call is TRBV25-1, the J call TRBJ2-7, with a weak D call TRBD1 (6 bases). The length of the CDR3 is 15 residues. Per germline, CDR1 MGHDK and CDR2 SYGVNS. Trimming stripped 3 bases from V and 6 bases from J, with 18 bases between.

This clonotype was seen once. The gene calls are TRBV19 and TRBJ2-2; D not resolved. V was cut by 1 base and J by 5 bases, with 2 bases left in between. Germline V lookup: CDR1 LNHDA, CDR2 SQIVND (reference sequence). The CDR3 sequence is 12 residues long. The chain's CDR3 is CASSIVTGELFF. CDR3 in DNA: TGTGCCAGTAGTATAGTTACCGGGGAGCTGTTTTTT.

The sample holds a few counts of this clonotype. The chain links TRBV28 to TRBJ1-6; D not certain. V was cut by 2 bases and J by 0 bases, with 11 bases left in between. This CDR3 is built from 17 residues. Germline V lookup: CDR1 MDHEN, CDR2 SYDVKM. The DNA of the CDR3 is TGTGCCAGCAGTTTAGGAATTGATTCCTCCTATAATTCACCCCTCCACTTT. Translating gives CASSLGIDSSYNSPLHF.

This clonotype was found a few times. V gene TRBV15 combines with J gene TRBJ2-7, with D perhaps matching TRBD1 or TRBD2 (5 bases each). V was cut by 0 bases and J by 2 bases, with 14 bases left in between. Germline loops: CDR1 LNHNV, CDR2 YYDKDF (reference sequence). The CDR3 sequence is 16 residues long. CDR3 amino acids: CATSREDTSRAYEQYF. Here the CDR3 DNA reads TGTGCCACCAGCAGAGAGGACACCTCGAGGGCCTACGAGCAGTACTTC. The entire variable domain, with the rest obtained from reference TRBV15 and TRBJ2-7, is as follows: DAMVIQNPRYQVTQFGKPVTLSCSQTLNHNVMYWYQQKSSQAPKLLFHYYDKDFNNEADTPDNFQSRRPNTSFCFLDIRSPGLGDTAMYLCATSREDTSRAYEQYFGPGTRLTVT.

The V call is TRBV28, the J call TRBJ1-1, with a tentative D call TRBD1 (5 bases). Trimming took 6 bases from V and 7 from J, leaving 18 bases between them. This CDR3 region has 14 residues. The germline V gene encodes CDR1 MDHEN and CDR2 SYDVKM. This CDR3 is CASSRNARQGEAFF. The CDR3 coding sequence is TGTGCCAGCAGCCGAAACGCCAGGCAGGGTGAAGCTTTCTTT. Supplemented by reference TRBV28 and TRBJ1-1, the full variable domain reads DVKVTQSSRYLVKRTGEKVFLECVQDMDHENMFWYRQDPGLGLRLIYFSYDVKMKEKGDIPEGYSVSREKKERFSLILESASTNQTSMYLCASSRNARQGEAFFGQGTRLTVV.

The V gene is TRBV20-1, the J gene TRBJ2-1, with 12 bases matching TRBD2. This CDR3 contains 15 residues. Germline assignment: CDR1 DFQATT and CDR2 SNEGSKA (reference sequence). The ends lost 3 bases at V and 1 base at J; junction bases unmatched: 1. CDR3 region: CSASGTSGSYNEQFF. CDR3 in DNA: TGCAGTGCTAGTGGGACTAGCGGGTCCTACAATGAGCAGTTCTTC.

The chain joins TRBV4-2 to TRBJ2-1, with 8 bases that match TRBD2. The CDR3 is 18 residues long. The junction had 14 bases not matched to a gene; V was cut back by 1 base and J by 6 bases. In germline, CDR1 is LGHNA, CDR2 YNFKEQ. The CDR3: CASSQVFSGGAGVNEQFF. Written as DNA, the CDR3 is TGTGCCAGCAGCCAAGTTTTTTCTGGGGGAGCGGGAGTCAATGAGCAGTTCTTC.

This clonotype has only one observation. An end of the junction does not agree with germline; a read error may underlie this. V gene TRBV2 combines with J gene TRBJ1-6; TRBD1 might be the D (5 bases). This CDR3 region has 12 residues. Germline V CDR1 and CDR2: SNHLY, FYNNEI. CDR3 DNA sequence: TGCGTTGGTGGAGAGGGACGTTCACCCCTCCACTTT. Amino acid sequence: CVGGEGRSPLHF.

The table lists this clonotype with a few counts. A much larger clone lies one base from this, so it may be a read error. The chain has TRBV20-1 and TRBJ1-2; D is unresolved. CDR3 length: 12 residues. Germline CDR1 and CDR2: DFQATT and SNEGSKA (reference sequence). V was trimmed by 5 bases and J by 8 bases, leaving 15 bases between them. CDR3 sequence: CSAADAARGYTF. CDR3 in DNA: TGCAGTGCTGCCGACGCAGCAAGAGGCTACACCTTC.

This clonotype was observed at least ten times. The chain couples TRBV12-3 or TRBV12-4 to TRBJ2-1; D is unclear. V was clipped by 4 bases and J by 9 bases, with 7 bases between them. CDR3 length: 11 amino acids. CDR3 nucleotide sequence: TGTGCCAGCAGTTGGAATAGTGAGCAGTTCTTC. It codes for CASSWNSEQFF.

In its sample, this clonotype was seen many times. The junction departs from germline at one end; a sequencing error may be responsible. The chain couples TRBV7-7 to TRBJ2-3, with 9 bases identical to TRBD2. This CDR3 is 15 amino acids long. CDR1 and CDR2 from the germline V gene are SSHAT and FNYEAQ (reference sequence). The CDR3 loop reads CASSPGLASTDTQYF. In nucleotides, the CDR3 is TGTGCTAGCAGCCCGGGACTAGCCTCCACAGATACGCAGTATTTT.

This chain links TRBV2 with TRBJ1-4; TRBD1 matches at 7 bases. J gave up 5 bases and V 5 bases, and 5 bases lay outside the gene matches. Germline-derived CDR1 and CDR2 are SNHLY and FYNNEI. This CDR3 has 14 amino acids. The CDR3 DNA reads TGTGCCAGCAGTACAGGGGTGATCAATGAAAAACTGTTTTTT. Translated, it gives CASSTGVINEKLFF.

This clonotype was observed a handful of times. The rearrangement uses TRBV6-5 and TRBJ1-1; 9 bases fit TRBD1. The CDR3 length is 14 residues. The V gene's germline CDR1 is MNHEY and CDR2 SVGAGI. The V gene end was trimmed by 7 bases and the J gene end by 5 bases; junction bases not matched to a gene: 8. CDR3: CASIMTGGGTEAFF. The CDR3 nucleotides are TGTGCCAGCATTATGACAGGGGGTGGGACTGAAGCTTTCTTT.